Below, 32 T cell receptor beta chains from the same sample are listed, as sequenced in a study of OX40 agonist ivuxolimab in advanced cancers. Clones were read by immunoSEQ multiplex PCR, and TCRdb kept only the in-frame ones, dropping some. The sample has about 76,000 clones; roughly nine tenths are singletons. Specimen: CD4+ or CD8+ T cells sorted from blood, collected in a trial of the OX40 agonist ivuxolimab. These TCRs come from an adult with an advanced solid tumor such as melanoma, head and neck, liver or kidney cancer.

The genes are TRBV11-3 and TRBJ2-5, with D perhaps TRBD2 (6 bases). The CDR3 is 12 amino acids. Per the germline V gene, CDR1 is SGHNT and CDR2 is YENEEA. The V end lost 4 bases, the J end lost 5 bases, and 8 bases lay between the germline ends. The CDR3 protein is CASSWGVETQYF. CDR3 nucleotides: TGTGCCAGCAGCTGGGGGGTCGAGACCCAGTACTTC.

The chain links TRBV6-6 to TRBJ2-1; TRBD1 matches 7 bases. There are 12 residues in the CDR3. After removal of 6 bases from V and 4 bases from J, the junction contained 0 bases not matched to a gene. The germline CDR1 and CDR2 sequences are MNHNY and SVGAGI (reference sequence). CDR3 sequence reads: CASRGQYNEQFF. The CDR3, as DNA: TGTGCCAGCAGGGGACAGTACAATGAGCAGTTCTTC.

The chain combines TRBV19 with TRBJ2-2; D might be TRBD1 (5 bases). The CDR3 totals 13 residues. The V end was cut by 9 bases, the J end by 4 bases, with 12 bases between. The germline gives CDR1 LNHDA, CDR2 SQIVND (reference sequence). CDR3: CASRAGGTGELFF. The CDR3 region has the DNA TGTGCCAGCAGGGCTGGCGGCACCGGGGAGCTGTTTTTT.

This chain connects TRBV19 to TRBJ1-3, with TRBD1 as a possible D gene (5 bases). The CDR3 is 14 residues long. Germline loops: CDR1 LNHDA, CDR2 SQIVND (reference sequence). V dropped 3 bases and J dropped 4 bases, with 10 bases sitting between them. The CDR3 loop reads CASSIGAGGNTIYF. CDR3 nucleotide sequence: TGTGCCAGTAGTATTGGAGCAGGGGGAAACACCATATATTTT.

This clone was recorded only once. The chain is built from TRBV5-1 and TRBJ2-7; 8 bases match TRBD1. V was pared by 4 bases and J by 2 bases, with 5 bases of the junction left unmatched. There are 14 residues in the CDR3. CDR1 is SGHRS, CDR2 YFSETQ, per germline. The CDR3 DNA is TGCGCCAGCAGCCGACAGGGGCTGACCTACGAGCAGTACTTC. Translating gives CASSRQGLTYEQYF.

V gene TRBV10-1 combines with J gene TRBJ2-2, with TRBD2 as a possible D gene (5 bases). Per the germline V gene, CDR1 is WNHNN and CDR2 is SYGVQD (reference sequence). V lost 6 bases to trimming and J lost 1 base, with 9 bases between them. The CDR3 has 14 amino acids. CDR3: CASRTTQNTGELFF. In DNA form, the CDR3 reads TGCGCCAGCAGGACTACTCAGAACACCGGGGAGCTGTTTTTT.

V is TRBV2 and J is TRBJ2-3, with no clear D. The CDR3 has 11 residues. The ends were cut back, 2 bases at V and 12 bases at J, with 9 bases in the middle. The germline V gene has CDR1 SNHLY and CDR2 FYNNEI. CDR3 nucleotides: TGTGCCAGCAGTGAACGAGACTCCCAGTATTTT. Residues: CASSERDSQYF. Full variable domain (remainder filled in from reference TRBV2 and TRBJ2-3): EPEVTQTPSHQVTQMGQEVILRCVPISNHLYFYWYRQILGQKVEFLVSFYNNEISEKSEIFDDQFSVERPDGSNFTLKIRSTKLEDSAMYFCASSERDSQYFGPGTRLTVL.

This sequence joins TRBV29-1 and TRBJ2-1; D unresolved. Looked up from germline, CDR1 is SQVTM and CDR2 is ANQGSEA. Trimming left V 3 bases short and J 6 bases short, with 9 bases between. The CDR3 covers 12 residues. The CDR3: CSVETQLNEQFF. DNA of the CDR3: TGCAGCGTTGAGACTCAACTCAATGAGCAGTTCTTC.

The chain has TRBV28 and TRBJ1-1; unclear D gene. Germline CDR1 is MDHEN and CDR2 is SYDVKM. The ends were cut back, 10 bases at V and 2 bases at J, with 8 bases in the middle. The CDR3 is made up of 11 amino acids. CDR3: CATHPNTEAFF. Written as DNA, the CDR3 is TGTGCCACCCATCCTAACACTGAAGCTTTCTTT.

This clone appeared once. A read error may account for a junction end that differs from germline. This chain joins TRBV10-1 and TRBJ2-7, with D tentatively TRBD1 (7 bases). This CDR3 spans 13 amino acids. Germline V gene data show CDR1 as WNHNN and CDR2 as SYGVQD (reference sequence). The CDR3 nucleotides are TGCGCCAACAGTGATAAGGGGGCGGGAGAGCAGTACTTC. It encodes CANSDKGAGEQYF.

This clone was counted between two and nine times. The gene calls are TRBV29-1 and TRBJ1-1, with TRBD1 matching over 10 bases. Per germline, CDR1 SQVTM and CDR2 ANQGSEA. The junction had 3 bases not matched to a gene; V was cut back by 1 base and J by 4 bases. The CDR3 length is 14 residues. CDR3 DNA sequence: TGCAGCGTTGAAGGACGACAGGGGGCCACTGAAGCTTTCTTT. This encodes CSVEGRQGATEAFF.

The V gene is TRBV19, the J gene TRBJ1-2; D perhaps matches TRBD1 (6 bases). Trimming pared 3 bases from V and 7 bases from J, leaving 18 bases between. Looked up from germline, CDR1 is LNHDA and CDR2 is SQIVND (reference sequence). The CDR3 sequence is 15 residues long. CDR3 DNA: TGTGCCAGTAGTATGCGACAGGCCATCATCGGTGGCTACACCTTC. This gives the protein CASSMRQAIIGGYTF.

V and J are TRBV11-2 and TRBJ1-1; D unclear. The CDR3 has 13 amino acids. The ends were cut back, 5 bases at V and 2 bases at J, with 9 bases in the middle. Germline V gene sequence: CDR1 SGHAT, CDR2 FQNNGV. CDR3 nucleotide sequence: TGTGCCAGCAGCCCGGTCCTAAACACTGAAGCTTTCTTT. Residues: CASSPVLNTEAFF.

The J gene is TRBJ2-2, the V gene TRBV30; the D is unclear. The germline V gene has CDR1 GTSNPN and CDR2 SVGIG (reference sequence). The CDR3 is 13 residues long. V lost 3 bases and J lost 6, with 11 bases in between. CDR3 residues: CAWSHVGSGELFF. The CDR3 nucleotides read TGTGCCTGGAGCCATGTAGGGTCCGGGGAGCTGTTTTTT.

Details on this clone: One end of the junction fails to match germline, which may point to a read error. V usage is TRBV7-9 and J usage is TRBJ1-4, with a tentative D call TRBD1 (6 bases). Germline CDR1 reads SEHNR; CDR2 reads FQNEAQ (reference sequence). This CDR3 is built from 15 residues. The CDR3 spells CASSLAGGTNEKLFF. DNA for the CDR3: TGTGCCAGCAGCCTAGCGGGGGGCACTAATGAAAAACTGTTTTTT.

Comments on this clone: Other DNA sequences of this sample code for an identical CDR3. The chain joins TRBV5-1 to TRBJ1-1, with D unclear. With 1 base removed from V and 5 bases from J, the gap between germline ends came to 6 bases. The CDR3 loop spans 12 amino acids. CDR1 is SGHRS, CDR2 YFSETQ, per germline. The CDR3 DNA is TGCGCCAGCAGCTTGCTTGGGACTGAAGCTTTCTTT. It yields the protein CASSLLGTEAFF.

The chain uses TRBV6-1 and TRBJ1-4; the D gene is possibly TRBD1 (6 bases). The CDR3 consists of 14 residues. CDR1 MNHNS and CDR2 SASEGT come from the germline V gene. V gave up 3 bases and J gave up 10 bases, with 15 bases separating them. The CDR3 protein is CASSEGGGPGKLFF. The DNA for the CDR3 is TGTGCCAGCAGTGAGGGGGGCGGACCTGGAAAACTGTTTTTT.

The DNA for the CDR3 is TGTGCCAGCAGTTACTCGGGAGGGAATCAGCCCCAGCATTTT. It translates to CASSYSGGNQPQHF. The rearrangement links TRBV6-6 to TRBJ1-5; D unresolved. CDR1 and CDR2 from the germline V gene are MNHNY and SVGAGI (reference sequence). CDR3 size: 14 residues. V was cut by 0 bases and J by 4 bases, with 7 bases left in between.

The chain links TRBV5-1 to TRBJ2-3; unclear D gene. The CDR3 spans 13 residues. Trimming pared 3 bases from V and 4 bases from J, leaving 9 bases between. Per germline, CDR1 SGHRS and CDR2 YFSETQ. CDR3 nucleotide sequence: TGCGCCAGCAGCTCGCTTGGCGCAGATACGCAGTATTTT. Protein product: CASSSLGADTQYF.

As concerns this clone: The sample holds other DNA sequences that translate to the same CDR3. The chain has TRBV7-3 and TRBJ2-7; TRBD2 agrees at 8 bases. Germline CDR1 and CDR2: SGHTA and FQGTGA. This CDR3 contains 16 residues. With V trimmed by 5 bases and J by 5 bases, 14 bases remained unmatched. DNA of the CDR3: TGTGCCAGCAGCCCATCGTACGGGAGGGCAATCGACGAGCAGTACTTC. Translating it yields CASSPSYGRAIDEQYF.

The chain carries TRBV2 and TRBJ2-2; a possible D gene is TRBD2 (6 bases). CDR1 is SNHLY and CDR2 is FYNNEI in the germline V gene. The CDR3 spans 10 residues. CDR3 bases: TGTGCTTCCCGGGGGTGGGAGCTGTTTTTT. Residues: CASRGWELFF.

The CDR3 DNA follows: TGTGCCAGCAGCTTAAATCCAGCCCGGGGCGAGCAGTACTTC. Residues: CASSLNPARGEQYF. The rearrangement uses TRBV11-3 and TRBJ2-7; maybe TRBD2 (5 bases). CDR1 and CDR2 (germline): SGHNT, YENEEA. The CDR3 spans 14 residues. Between the trimmed V and J ends, which lost 2 bases and 6 bases, there was a span of 14 bases.

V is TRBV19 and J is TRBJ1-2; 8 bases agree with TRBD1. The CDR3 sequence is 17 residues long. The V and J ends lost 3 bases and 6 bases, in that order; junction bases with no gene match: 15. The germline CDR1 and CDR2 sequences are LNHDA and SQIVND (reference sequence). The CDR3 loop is CASSIGLRQGFGHGYTF. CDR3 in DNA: TGTGCCAGTAGTATTGGCCTAAGACAGGGGTTCGGACATGGCTACACCTTC.

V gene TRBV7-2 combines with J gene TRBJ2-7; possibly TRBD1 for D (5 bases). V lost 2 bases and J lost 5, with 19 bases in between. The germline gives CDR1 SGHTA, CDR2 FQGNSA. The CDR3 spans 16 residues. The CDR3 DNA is TGTGCCAGCAGCTTAACCCCCCCCAGGGTGGTGAACGAGCAGTACTTC. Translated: CASSLTPPRVVNEQYF. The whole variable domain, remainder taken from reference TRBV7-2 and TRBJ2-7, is GAGVSQSPSNKVTEKGKDVELRCDPISGHTALYWYRQSLGQGLEFLIYFQGNSAPDKSGLPSDRFSAERTGGSVSTLTIQRTQQEDSAVYLCASSLTPPRVVNEQYFGPGTRLTVT.

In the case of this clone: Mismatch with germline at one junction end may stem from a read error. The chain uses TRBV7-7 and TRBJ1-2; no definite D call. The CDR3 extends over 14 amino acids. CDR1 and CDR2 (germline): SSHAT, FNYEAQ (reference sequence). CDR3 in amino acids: CASTPLLENYGYTF. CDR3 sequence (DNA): TGTGCTAGCACTCCCTTACTGGAGAACTATGGCTACACCTTC.

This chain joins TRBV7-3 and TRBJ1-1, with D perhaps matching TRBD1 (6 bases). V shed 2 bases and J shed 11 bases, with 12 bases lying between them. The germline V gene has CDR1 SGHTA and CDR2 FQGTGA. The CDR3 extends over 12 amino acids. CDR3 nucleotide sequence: TGTGCCAGCAGCTTAGCGGGGGCAAAGGCTTTCTTT. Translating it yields CASSLAGAKAFF.

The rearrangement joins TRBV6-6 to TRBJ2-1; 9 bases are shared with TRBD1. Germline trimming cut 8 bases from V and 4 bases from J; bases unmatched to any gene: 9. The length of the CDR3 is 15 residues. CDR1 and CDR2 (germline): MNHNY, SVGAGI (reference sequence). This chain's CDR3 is CASALRDRAYNEQFF. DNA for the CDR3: TGTGCCAGCGCCCTCCGGGACAGGGCGTACAATGAGCAGTTCTTC.

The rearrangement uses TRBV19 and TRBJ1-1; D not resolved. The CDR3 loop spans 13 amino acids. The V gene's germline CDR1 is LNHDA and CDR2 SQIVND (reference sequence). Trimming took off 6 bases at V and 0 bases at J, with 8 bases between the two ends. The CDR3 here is CASRLNMNTEAFF. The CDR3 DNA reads TGTGCCAGTAGGCTGAACATGAACACTGAAGCTTTCTTT.

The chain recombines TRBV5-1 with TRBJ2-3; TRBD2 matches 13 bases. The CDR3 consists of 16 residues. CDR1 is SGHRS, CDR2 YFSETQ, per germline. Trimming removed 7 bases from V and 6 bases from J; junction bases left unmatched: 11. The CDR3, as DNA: TGCGCCAGCGACCCCGGACTAGCGGGAGATCTCGATACGCAGTATTTT. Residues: CASDPGLAGDLDTQYF.

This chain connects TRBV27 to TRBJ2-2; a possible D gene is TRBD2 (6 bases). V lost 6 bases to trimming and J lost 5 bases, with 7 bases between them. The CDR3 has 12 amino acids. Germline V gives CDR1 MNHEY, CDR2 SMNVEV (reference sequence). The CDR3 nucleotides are TGTGCCAGCAGGCGGGAAACCGGGGAGCTGTTTTTT. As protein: CASRRETGELFF.

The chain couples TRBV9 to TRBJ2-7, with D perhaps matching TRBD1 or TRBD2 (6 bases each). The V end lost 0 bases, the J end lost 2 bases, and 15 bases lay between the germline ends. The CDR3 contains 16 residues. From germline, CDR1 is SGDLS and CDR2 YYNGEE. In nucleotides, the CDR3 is TGTGCCAGCAGCGTAGCTCCGGGGGCGATGACCTACGAGCAGTACTTC. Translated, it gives CASSVAPGAMTYEQYF.

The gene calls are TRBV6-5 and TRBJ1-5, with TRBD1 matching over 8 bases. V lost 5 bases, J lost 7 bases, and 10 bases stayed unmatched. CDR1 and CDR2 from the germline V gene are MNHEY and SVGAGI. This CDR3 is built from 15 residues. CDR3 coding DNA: TGTGCCAGCAGTACCCAGACAGGGGTAAGGCAGCCCCAGCATTTT. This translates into CASSTQTGVRQPQHF.